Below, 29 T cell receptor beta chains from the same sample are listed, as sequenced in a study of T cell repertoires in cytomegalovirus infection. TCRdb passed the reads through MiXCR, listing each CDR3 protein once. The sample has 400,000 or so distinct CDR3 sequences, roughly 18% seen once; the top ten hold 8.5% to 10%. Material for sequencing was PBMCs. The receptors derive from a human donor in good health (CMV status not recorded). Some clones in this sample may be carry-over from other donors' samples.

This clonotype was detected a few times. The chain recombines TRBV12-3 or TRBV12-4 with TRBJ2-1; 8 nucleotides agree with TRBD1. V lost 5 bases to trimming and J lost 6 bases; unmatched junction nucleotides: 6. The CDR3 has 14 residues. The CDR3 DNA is TGTGCCAGCAGTCGGACAGGGAATGCCAATGAGCAGTTCTTC. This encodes CASSRTGNANEQFF.

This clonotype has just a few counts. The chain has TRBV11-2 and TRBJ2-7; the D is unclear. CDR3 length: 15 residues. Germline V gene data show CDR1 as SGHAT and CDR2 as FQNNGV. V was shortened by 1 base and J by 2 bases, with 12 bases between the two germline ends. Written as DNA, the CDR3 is TGTGCCAGCAGCTTAGGAATGACTCTTCCCTACGAGCAGTACTTC. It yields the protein CASSLGMTLPYEQYF.

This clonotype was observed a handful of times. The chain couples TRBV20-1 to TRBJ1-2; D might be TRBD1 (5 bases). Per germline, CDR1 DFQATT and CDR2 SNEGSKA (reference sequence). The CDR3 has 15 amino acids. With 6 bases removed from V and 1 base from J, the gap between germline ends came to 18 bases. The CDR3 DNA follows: TGCAGTGCCCCCACGGAGGGACGGAGTAACTATGGCTACACCTTC. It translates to CSAPTEGRSNYGYTF.

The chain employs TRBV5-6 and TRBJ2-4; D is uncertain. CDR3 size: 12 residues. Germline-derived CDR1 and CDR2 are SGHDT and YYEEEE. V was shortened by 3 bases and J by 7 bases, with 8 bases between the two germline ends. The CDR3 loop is CASSSRNNIQYF. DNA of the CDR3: TGTGCCAGCAGCTCACGCAATAACATTCAGTACTTC.

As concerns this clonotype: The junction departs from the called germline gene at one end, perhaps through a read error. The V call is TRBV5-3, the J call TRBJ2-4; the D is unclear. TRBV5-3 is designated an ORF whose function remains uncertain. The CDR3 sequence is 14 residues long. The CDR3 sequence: CASSLKGTSNIQYF. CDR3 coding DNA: TGTGCCAGCAGCTTGAAGGGAACCAGCAACATTCAGTACTTC.

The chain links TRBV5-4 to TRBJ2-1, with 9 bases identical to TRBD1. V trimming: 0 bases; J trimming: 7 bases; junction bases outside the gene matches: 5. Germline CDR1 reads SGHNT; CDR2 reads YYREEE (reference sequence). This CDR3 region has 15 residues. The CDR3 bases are TGTGCCAGCAGCTTGGACAGGGGGCGATCGAATGAGCAGTTCTTC. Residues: CASSLDRGRSNEQFF.

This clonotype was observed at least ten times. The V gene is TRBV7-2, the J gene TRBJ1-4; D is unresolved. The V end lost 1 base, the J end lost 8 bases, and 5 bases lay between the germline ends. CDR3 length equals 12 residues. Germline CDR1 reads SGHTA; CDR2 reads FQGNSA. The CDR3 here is CASSLGPEKLFF. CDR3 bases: TGTGCCAGCAGCTTAGGTCCCGAAAAACTGTTTTTT.

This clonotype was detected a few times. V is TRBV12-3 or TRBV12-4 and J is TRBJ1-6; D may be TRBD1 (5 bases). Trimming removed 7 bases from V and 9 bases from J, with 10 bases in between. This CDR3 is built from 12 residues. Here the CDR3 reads CASTGGGSPLHF. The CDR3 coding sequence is TGTGCCAGCACCGGGGGGGGTTCACCCCTCCACTTT.

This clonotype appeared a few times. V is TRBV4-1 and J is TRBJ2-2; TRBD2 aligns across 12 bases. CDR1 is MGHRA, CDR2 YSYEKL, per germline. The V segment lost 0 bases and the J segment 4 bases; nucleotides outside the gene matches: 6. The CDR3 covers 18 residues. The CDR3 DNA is TGCGCCAGCAGCCAAGAAGAAGCTAGCGGGAGGGCCACCGGGGAGCTGTTTTTT. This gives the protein CASSQEEASGRATGELFF.

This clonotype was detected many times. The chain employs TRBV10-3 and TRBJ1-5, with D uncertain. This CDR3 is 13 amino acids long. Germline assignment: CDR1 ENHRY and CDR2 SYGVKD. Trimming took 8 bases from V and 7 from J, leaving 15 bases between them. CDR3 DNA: TGTGCCATCTCGAAAGGAGACGGGCAGCCCCAGCATTTT. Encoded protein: CAISKGDGQPQHF.

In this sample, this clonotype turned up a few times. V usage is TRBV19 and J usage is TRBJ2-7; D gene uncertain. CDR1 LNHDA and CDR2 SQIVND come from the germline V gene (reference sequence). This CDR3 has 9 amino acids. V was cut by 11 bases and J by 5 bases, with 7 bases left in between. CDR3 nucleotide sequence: TGTGCCGGCAAAAACGAGCAGTACTTC. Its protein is CAGKNEQYF.

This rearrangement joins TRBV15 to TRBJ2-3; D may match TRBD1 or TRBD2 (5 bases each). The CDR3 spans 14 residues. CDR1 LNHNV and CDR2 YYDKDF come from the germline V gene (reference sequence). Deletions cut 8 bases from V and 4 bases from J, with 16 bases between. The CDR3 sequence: CATGPGGMSDTQYF. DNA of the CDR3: TGTGCCACCGGACCTGGGGGTATGTCAGATACGCAGTATTTT.

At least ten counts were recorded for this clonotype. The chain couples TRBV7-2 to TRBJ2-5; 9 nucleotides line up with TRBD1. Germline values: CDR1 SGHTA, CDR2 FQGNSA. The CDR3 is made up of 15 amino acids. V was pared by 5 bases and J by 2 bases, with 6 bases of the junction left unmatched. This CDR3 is CASSRDRGIQETQYF. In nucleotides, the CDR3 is TGTGCCAGCAGCCGAGACAGGGGGATTCAAGAGACCCAGTACTTC. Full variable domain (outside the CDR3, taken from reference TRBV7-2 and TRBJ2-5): GAGVSQSPSNKVTEKGKDVELRCDPISGHTALYWYRQSLGQGLEFLIYFQGNSAPDKSGLPSDRFSAERTGGSVSTLTIQRTQQEDSAVYLCASSRDRGIQETQYFGPGTRLLVL.

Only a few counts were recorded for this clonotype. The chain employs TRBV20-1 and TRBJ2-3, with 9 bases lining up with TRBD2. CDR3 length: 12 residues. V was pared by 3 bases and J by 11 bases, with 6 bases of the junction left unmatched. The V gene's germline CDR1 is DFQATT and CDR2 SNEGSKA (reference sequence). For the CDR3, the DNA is TGCAGTGCTAGGATGGTAGCGGGAGAGCAGTATTTT. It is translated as CSARMVAGEQYF.

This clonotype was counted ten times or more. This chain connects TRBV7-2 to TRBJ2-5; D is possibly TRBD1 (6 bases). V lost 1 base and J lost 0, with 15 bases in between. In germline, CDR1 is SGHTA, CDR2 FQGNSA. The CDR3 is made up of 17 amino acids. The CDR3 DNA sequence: TGTGCCAGCAGCTTAGGATTCGGGCAGGGGTACCAAGAGACCCAGTACTTC. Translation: CASSLGFGQGYQETQYF.

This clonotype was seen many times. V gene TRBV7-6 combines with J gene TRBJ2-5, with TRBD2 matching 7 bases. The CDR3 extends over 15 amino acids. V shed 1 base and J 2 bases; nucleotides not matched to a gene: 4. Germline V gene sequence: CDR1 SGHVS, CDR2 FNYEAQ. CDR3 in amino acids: CASSLGDYRQETQYF. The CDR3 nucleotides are TGTGCCAGCAGCTTAGGGGACTACCGGCAAGAGACCCAGTACTTC.

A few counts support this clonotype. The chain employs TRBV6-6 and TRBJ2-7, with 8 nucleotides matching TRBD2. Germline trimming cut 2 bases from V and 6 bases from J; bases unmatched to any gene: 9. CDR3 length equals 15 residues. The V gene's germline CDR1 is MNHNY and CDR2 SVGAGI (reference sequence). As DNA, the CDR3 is TGTGCCAGCAGTTACACTCCTGCGGGGGGAATCGAGCAGTACTTC. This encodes CASSYTPAGGIEQYF.

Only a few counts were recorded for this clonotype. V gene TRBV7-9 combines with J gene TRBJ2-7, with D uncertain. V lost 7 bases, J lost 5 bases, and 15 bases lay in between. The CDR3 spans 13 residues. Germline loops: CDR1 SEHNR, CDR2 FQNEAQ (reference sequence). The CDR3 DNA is TGTGCCAGCACCTCAGATCTCCTGAACGAGCAGTACTTC. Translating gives CASTSDLLNEQYF.

DNA for the CDR3: TGTGCCAGCAGTTACCGGTTGGCGCCCCAGCATTTT. Translated, it gives CASSYRLAPQHF. The V and J genes are TRBV6-2 or TRBV6-3 and TRBJ1-5; no clear D gene. CDR3 length: 12 amino acids. V lost 2 bases and J 9 bases, leaving 8 bases between the germline ends. CDR1 and CDR2 from the germline V gene are MNHEY and SVGEGT.

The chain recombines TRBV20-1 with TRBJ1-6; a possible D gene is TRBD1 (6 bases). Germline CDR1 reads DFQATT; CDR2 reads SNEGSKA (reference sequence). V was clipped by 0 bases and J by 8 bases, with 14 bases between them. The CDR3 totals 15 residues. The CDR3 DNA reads TGCAGTGCTAGAGATCGGGGAAGGGGGGATTCACCCCTCCACTTT. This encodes CSARDRGRGDSPLHF.

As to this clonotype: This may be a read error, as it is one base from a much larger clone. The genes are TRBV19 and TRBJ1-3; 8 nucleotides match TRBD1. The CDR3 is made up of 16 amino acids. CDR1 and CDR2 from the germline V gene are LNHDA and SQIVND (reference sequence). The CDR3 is CASNRLAGGSGNSIYF. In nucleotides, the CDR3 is TGTGCCAGTAACCGACTGGCAGGGGGCTCTGGAAACTCCATATATTTT.

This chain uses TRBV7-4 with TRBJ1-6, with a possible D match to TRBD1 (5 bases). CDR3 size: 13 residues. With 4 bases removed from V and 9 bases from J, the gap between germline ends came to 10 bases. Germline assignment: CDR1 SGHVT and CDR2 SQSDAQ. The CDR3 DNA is TGTGCCAGCAGCTCCAGGGTTGGTTCACCCCTCCACTTT. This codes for CASSSRVGSPLHF.

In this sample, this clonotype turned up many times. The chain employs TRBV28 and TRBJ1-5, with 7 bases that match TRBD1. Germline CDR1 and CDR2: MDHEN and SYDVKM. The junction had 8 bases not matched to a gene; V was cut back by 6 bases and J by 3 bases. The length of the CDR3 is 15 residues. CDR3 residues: CASSAAGTVNQPQHF. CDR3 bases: TGTGCCAGCAGCGCAGCCGGGACAGTCAATCAGCCCCAGCATTTT. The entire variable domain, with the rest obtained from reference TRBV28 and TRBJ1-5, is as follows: DVKVTQSSRYLVKRTGEKVFLECVQDMDHENMFWYRQDPGLGLRLIYFSYDVKMKEKGDIPEGYSVSREKKERFSLILESASTNQTSMYLCASSAAGTVNQPQHFGDGTRLSIL.

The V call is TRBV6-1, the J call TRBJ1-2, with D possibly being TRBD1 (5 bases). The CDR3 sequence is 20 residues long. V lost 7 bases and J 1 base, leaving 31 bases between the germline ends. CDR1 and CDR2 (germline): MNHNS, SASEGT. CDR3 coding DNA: TGTGCCAGCACCACGACCGATGGGACGGCGATCATCCATAATAACTATGGCTACACCTTC. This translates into CASTTTDGTAIIHNNYGYTF.

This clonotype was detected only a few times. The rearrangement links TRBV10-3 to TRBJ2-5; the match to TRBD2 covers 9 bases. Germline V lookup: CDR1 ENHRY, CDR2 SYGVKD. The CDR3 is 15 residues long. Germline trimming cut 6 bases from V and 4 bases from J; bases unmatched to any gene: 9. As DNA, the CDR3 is TGTGCCATCAGAGGGAGCGGGGGGCCTCGAGAGACCCAGTACTTC. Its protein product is CAIRGSGGPRETQYF.

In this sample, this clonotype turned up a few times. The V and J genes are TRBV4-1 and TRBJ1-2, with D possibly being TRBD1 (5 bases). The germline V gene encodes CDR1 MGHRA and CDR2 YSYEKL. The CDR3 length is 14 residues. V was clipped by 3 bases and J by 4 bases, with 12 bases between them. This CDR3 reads CASSQEGTGYGYTF. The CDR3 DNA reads TGCGCCAGCAGCCAGGAAGGGACGGGCTATGGCTACACCTTC.

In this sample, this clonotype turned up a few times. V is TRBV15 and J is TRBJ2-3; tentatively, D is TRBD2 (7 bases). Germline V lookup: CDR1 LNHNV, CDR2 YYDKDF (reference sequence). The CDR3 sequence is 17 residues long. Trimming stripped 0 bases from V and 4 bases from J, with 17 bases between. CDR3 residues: CATSRDHGGAVSDTQYF. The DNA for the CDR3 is TGTGCCACCAGCAGAGATCATGGGGGGGCAGTCTCAGATACGCAGTATTTT.

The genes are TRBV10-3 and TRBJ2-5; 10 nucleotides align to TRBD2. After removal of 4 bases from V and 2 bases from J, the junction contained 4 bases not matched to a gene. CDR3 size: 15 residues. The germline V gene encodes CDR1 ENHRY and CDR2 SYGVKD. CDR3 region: CAISVSGRDQETQYF. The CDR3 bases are TGTGCCATCAGTGTGAGCGGGAGGGATCAAGAGACCCAGTACTTC.

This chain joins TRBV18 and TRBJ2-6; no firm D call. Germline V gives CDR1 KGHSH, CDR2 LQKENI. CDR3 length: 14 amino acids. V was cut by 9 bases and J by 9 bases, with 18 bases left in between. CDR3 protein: CASFDNAGNNVLTF. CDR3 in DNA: TGTGCCAGTTTCGACAACGCCGGAAACAACGTCCTGACTTTC.